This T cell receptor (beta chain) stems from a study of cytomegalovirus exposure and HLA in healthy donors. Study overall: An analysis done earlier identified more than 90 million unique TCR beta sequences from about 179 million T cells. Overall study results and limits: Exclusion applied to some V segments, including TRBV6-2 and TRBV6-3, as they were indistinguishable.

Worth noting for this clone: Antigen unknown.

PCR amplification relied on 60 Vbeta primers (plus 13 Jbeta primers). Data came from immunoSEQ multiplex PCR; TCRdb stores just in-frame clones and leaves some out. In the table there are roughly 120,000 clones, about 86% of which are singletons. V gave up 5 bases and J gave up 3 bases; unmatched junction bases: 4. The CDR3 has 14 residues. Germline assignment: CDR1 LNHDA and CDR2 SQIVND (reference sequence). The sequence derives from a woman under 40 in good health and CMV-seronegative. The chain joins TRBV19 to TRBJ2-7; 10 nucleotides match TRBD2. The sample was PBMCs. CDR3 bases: TGTGCCAGTAGTCCCCGGACTAGCGGCTACGAGCAGTACTTC. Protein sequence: CASSPRTSGYEQYF.